The 9 T cell receptor beta chains presented below share a single source sample, sequenced in a study of OX40 agonist ivuxolimab in advanced cancers. Here immunoSEQ multiplex PCR was the method, and the copy in TCRdb shows in-frame clones only, minus some. Among 50,000 to 70,000 clones, less than 90% were seen once, and the ten largest hold roughly 0.6%. Sample: CD4+ or CD8+ T cells sorted from blood, taken in a trial of the OX40 agonist ivuxolimab. These receptor sequences come from an adult with an advanced solid tumor such as melanoma, head and neck, liver or kidney cancer.

V is TRBV7-2 and J is TRBJ2-3, with 9 bases that match TRBD2. The CDR3 is 15 residues long. Looked up from germline, CDR1 is SGHTA and CDR2 is FQGNSA. J lost 2 bases, V lost 5 bases, and 5 bases had no gene match. The chain's CDR3 is CASSIGLAFTDTQYF. For the CDR3, the DNA is TGTGCCAGCAGCATAGGACTAGCGTTCACAGATACGCAGTATTTT. The full variable domain, with the rest looked up from reference TRBV7-2 and TRBJ2-3, is GAGVSQSPSNKVTEKGKDVELRCDPISGHTALYWYRQSLGQGLEFLIYFQGNSAPDKSGLPSDRFSAERTGGSVSTLTIQRTQQEDSAVYLCASSIGLAFTDTQYFGPGTRLTVL.

J is TRBJ1-2 and V is TRBV18, with TRBD1 matching 7 bases. The CDR3 runs 15 residues. The germline CDR1 and CDR2 sequences are KGHSH and LQKENI. J lost 9 bases, V lost 3 bases, and 13 bases had no gene match. The CDR3 sequence is CASSPKDRSEVRYTF. The CDR3 nucleotides read TGTGCCAGCTCACCCAAGGACAGGTCCGAGGTACGCTACACCTTC.

The CDR3: CASSLVVGQETQYF. The CDR3 DNA reads as TGTGCCAGCAGCTTAGTTGTGGGGCAAGAGACCCAGTACTTC. This chain connects TRBV11-2 to TRBJ2-5; D remains unclear. V dropped 1 base and J dropped 2 bases, with 8 bases sitting between them. The CDR3 extends over 14 amino acids. In germline, CDR1 is SGHAT, CDR2 FQNNGV.

The J gene is TRBJ1-2, the V gene TRBV2, with D uncertain. The CDR3 runs to 15 residues. Germline CDR1 and CDR2: SNHLY and FYNNEI. Deletions cut 1 base from V and 4 bases from J, with 13 bases between. DNA of the CDR3: TGTGCCAGCAGTGAAGATGGGCAGGCCGTCTATGGCTACACCTTC. It yields the protein CASSEDGQAVYGYTF.

The rearrangement joins TRBV6-1 to TRBJ1-2, with D perhaps matching TRBD1 (5 bases). Germline CDR1 is MNHNS and CDR2 is SASEGT. Trimming took 7 bases from V and 7 from J, leaving 13 bases between them. The CDR3 runs 12 residues. The CDR3 DNA reads as TGTGCCAGCAACCGGGGGGGGTCTGGCTACACCTTC. This sequence encodes CASNRGGSGYTF.

This chain joins TRBV11-2 and TRBJ2-7, with 8 bases matching TRBD2. V trimming: 6 bases; J trimming: 4 bases; junction bases outside the gene matches: 8. The CDR3 has 14 amino acids. The germline V gene has CDR1 SGHAT and CDR2 FQNNGV. The CDR3 DNA reads as TGTGCCAGCAGGGCCGGGACTAGTGGATACGAGCAGTACTTC. As protein: CASRAGTSGYEQYF.

CDR3 residues: CASSRIGSGITDTQYF. CDR3 bases: TGTGCCAGCAGCCGTATAGGTAGCGGGATAACAGATACGCAGTATTTT. The chain uses TRBV14 and TRBJ2-3; 8 bases line up with TRBD2. Germline V gives CDR1 SGHDN, CDR2 FVKESK. The CDR3 runs 16 residues. The trim removed 4 bases at V and 3 bases at J, leaving 9 bases unmatched.

V gene TRBV6-1 combines with J gene TRBJ2-5; the D is unclear. The CDR3 has 16 amino acids. With 4 bases removed from V and 5 bases from J, the gap between germline ends came to 20 bases. CDR1 MNHNS and CDR2 SASEGT come from the germline V gene. This chain's CDR3 is CASSVTSGSLGETQYF. DNA of the CDR3: TGTGCCAGCAGTGTAACCTCGGGTTCCCTTGGGGAGACCCAGTACTTC.

Only a few counts were recorded for this clone. The J gene is TRBJ2-2, the V gene TRBV19, with D maybe TRBD1 (6 bases). Germline CDR1 and CDR2: LNHDA and SQIVND (reference sequence). The V end was cut by 8 bases, the J end by 4 bases, with 14 bases between. The CDR3 runs 14 residues. CDR3 residues: CASSQGSSTGELFF. CDR3 DNA: TGTGCCAGTTCCCAGGGGAGTAGCACCGGGGAGCTGTTTTTT.